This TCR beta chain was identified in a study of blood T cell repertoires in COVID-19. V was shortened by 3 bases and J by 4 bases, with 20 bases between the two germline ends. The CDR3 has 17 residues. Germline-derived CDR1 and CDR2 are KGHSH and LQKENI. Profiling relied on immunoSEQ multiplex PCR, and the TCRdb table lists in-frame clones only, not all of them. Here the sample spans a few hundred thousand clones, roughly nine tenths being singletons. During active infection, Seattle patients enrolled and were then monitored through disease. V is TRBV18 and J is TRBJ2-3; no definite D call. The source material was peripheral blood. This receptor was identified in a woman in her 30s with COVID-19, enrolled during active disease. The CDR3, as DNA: TGTGCCAGCTCACCCCAATCGAATGGGCCCCCAGCAGATACGCAGTATTTT. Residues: CASSPQSNGPPADTQYF.